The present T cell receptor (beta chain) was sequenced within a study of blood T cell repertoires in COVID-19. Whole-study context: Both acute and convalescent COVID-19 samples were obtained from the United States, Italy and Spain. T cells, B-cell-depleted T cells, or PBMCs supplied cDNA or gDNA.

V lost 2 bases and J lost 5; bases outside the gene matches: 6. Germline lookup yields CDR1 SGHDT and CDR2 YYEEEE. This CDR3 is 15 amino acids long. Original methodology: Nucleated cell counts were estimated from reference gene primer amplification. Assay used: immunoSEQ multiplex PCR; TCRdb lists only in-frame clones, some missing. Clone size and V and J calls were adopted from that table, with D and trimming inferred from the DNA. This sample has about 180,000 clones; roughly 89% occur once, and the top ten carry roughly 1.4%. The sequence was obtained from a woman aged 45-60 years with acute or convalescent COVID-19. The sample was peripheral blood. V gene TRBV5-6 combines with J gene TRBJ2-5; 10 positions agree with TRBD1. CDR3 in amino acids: CASSFFDRGPETQYF. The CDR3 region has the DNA TGTGCCAGCAGCTTCTTTGACAGGGGGCCGGAGACCCAGTACTTC.